What follows describes a single TCR beta chain. The target antigen is unknown. The data were taken from a study of T cell responses to AZD1222 COVID-19 vaccine. Study-wide findings and caveats: Vaccine-related CD4 TCRs covered spike, predominating at 160-218 and 743-854. Most donors were white British and more were female, and clonal diversity was possibly underestimated. Repertoires in all cases were sampled only once the peak T cell response had passed. Of the AZD1222 recipients, only 5 to 7 were seropositive at baseline.

Here immunoSEQ multiplex PCR was the method, and the copy in TCRdb shows in-frame clones only, minus some. This table holds under 150,000 clones, around nine tenths found once. The J segment lost 3 bases and the V segment lost 0 bases, leaving 2 bases of the junction unmatched. The CDR3 covers 15 residues. Germline CDR1 reads MNHEY; CDR2 reads SMNVEV (reference sequence). Material: peripheral blood, obtained on day 0 of MenACWY control vaccination. The chain couples TRBV27 to TRBJ1-5, with 7 bases fitting TRBD1. This TCR came from an adult in good health. The CDR3 here is CASSLSRGTNQPQHF. CDR3 in DNA: TGTGCCAGCAGTTTATCCAGGGGGACCAATCAGCCCCAGCATTTT.